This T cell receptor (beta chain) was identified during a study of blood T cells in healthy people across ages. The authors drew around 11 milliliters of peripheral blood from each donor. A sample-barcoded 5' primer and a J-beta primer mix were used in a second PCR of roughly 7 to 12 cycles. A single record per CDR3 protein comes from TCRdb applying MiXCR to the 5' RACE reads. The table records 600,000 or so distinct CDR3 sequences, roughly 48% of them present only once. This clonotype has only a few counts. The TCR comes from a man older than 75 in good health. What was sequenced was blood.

As DNA, the CDR3 is TGTGCCAGCAGCTCTCCCGGGGGCGAGTTTAATGAGCAGTTCTTC. Protein: CASSSPGGEFNEQFF. The V gene is TRBV7-3, the J gene TRBJ2-1, with D perhaps given as TRBD1 or TRBD2 (6 bases each). CDR1 and CDR2 from the germline V gene are SGHTA and FQGTGA. V was pared by 4 bases and J by 7 bases, with 17 bases between. The CDR3 consists of 15 residues.